The text below deals with one TCR beta chain. The entry originates in a study of blood T cell repertoires in COVID-19. Study at large: COVID-19 samples, acute and convalescent, were from the United States, Italy and Spain.

Methods used by the authors: Amplification with reference gene primers provided the estimates of nucleated cell counts. TCRdb's copy holds only in-frame clones and misses some; the assay was immunoSEQ multiplex PCR. The DNA gave D and trimming, while V, J and clone size come from that table. The sample lists about 78,000 clones, around nine tenths occurring once. The CDR3 consists of 17 residues. The J segment lost 0 bases and the V segment lost 4 bases, leaving 7 bases of the junction unmatched. Germline CDR1 is LNHDA and CDR2 is SQIVND (reference sequence). This rearrangement joins TRBV19 to TRBJ1-5, with 9 nucleotides matching TRBD1. The sequenced sample was peripheral blood. The origin of this receptor is a man in his 70s with active or convalescent COVID-19. DNA for the CDR3: TGTGCCAGTAGTACGAGGACAGGGGTTTATAGCAATCAGCCCCAGCATTTT. The encoded protein is CASSTRTGVYSNQPQHF.